The T cell receptor (beta chain) described here comes from a study of blood T cell repertoires in COVID-19. Only in-frame clones appear in the TCRdb table, and some are missing; sequencing was by immunoSEQ multiplex PCR. The data contain approximately 400,000 clones, roughly four fifths of them singletons. Across 20 to 25 US areas, participants ranged in age from about 18 to 89 years. J lost 4 bases, V lost 9 bases, and 6 bases had no gene match. CDR1 is KGHDR, CDR2 SFDVKD, per germline. The CDR3 is 14 amino acids. The V and J genes are TRBV24-1 and TRBJ2-1; TRBD2 matches at 9 bases. Specimen: PBMCs or T cells enriched from blood (not recorded which). The sequence came from a woman aged 45-59 years who had recovered from COVID-19. In DNA form, the CDR3 reads TGTGCCACCGGTAGCGGGGGTCAATACAATGAGCAGTTCTTC. Residues: CATGSGGQYNEQFF.